The 18 T cell receptor beta chains below were found in one sample sequenced in a study of CD8+CD57+ T cells in acquired aplastic anemia. Genomic DNA was employed as the template in profiling TCR beta VDJ and CDR3. TCRdb independently ran MiXCR on the reads; one entry per CDR3 protein. In the table there are 100,000 to 150,000 distinct CDR3 sequences, around two fifths of which are singletons. The sample was sorted CD4+, CD8+, or CD8+CD57+ T cells (not recorded which) from PBMCs. The origin of the receptors is a human donor in good health, serving as a control.

The chain recombines TRBV25-1 with TRBJ2-7, with 8 bases matching TRBD1. The germline CDR1 and CDR2 sequences are MGHDK and SYGVNS. With V trimmed by 4 bases and J by 0 bases, 11 bases remained unmatched. The CDR3 sequence is 17 residues long. As DNA, the CDR3 is TGTGCCAGCAGTGCACTAAATAGCGGACAGGGCTCCTACGAGCAGTACTTC. Amino acid sequence: CASSALNSGQGSYEQYF.

This clonotype was seen ten or more times. This sequence joins TRBV7-9 and TRBJ2-1; 13 bases map to TRBD2. The germline gives CDR1 SEHNR, CDR2 FQNEAQ (reference sequence). V was clipped by 6 bases and J by 9 bases; unmatched bases: 8. This CDR3 is built from 15 residues. The CDR3 sequence is CASSRPGLAGSEQFF. The CDR3 region has the DNA TGTGCCAGCAGTCGTCCGGGACTAGCGGGGTCTGAGCAGTTCTTC.

This chain links TRBV2 with TRBJ2-1, with 10 bases matching TRBD2. The germline V gene has CDR1 SNHLY and CDR2 FYNNEI. The trim removed 5 bases at V and 6 bases at J, leaving 7 bases unmatched. This CDR3 is 15 amino acids long. The CDR3, as DNA: TGTGCCAGCAGTCAGTTTAGCGGGGGGTTCAATGAGCAGTTCTTC. This gives the protein CASSQFSGGFNEQFF.

Ten or more counts support this clonotype. The V gene is TRBV20-1, the J gene TRBJ2-2, with unresolved D. Trimming took 0 bases from V and 5 from J, leaving 16 bases between them. Germline assignment: CDR1 DFQATT and CDR2 SNEGSKA (reference sequence). This CDR3 spans 16 amino acids. This chain's CDR3 is CSARDFLQTLTGELFF. For the CDR3, the DNA is TGCAGTGCTAGAGATTTCCTACAGACCTTAACCGGGGAGCTGTTTTTT.

The V call is TRBV20-1, the J call TRBJ2-7; D may be TRBD1 or TRBD2 (6 bases each). V shed 6 bases and J shed 2 bases, with 14 bases lying between them. The germline gives CDR1 DFQATT, CDR2 SNEGSKA (reference sequence). The CDR3 contains 13 residues. The CDR3 reads CSATRGPPYEQYF. In DNA form, the CDR3 reads TGCAGTGCAACACGGGGGCCTCCCTACGAGCAGTACTTC.

This clonotype has at least ten counts. This sequence joins TRBV6-1 and TRBJ2-7; D is undetermined. Germline CDR1 and CDR2: MNHNS and SASEGT. V lost 1 base to trimming and J lost 6 bases, with 10 bases between them. The CDR3 totals 13 residues. The CDR3 loop is CASSEVSRREQYF. The CDR3 DNA follows: TGTGCCAGCAGTGAAGTGAGCCGCCGCGAGCAGTACTTC.

This clonotype was counted many times. This sequence joins TRBV12-3 or TRBV12-4 and TRBJ2-3, with 7 bases matching TRBD2. This CDR3 comprises 15 residues. With 6 bases clipped from V and 6 bases from J, the junction kept 12 bases outside the gene matches. CDR3 sequence (DNA): TGTGCCAGCAGAGTCGGACTAGGCGGCTCGGATACGCAGTATTTT. It translates to CASRVGLGGSDTQYF.

This clonotype was observed at least ten times. The chain carries TRBV5-1 and TRBJ2-5; D not certain. Trimming took off 0 bases at V and 5 bases at J, with 11 bases between the two ends. CDR1 is SGHRS and CDR2 is YFSETQ in the germline V gene. The CDR3 extends over 14 amino acids. CDR3 sequence: CASSLGTARETQYF. The CDR3, as DNA: TGCGCCAGCAGCTTGGGAACAGCTCGGGAGACCCAGTACTTC.

This clonotype has only a few counts. This chain joins TRBV2 and TRBJ1-4; D ambiguous. CDR1 is SNHLY and CDR2 is FYNNEI in the germline V gene. Trimming stripped 6 bases from V and 8 bases from J, with 7 bases between. The CDR3 sequence is 11 residues long. CDR3 region: CASRETEKLFF. The CDR3 DNA follows: TGTGCCAGCAGGGAAACAGAAAAACTGTTTTTT.

This clonotype occurred many times. This chain connects TRBV20-1 to TRBJ1-1; D gene ambiguous. This CDR3 contains 13 residues. V shed 2 bases and J shed 1 base, with 8 bases lying between them. Germline CDR1 is DFQATT and CDR2 is SNEGSKA (reference sequence). The CDR3 nucleotides are TGCAGTGCTAGATACCCAGGGAACACTGAAGCTTTCTTT. This gives the protein CSARYPGNTEAFF.

This clonotype was found many times. V is TRBV2 and J is TRBJ1-2; D gene ambiguous. The CDR3 is 14 amino acids. V was cut by 10 bases and J by 4 bases, with 19 bases left in between. Germline CDR1 and CDR2: SNHLY and FYNNEI. DNA for the CDR3: TGTGCCACTCAGAGGGCGAGCGGTATCTATGGCTACACCTTC. It yields the protein CATQRASGIYGYTF.

Concerning this clonotype: Lacking the conserved final phenylalanine or tryptophan, this CDR3 likely reflects a read error. This chain connects TRBV28 to TRBJ2-3, with D unresolved. Trimming removed 1 base from V and 2 bases from J, with 7 bases in between. CDR3 length: 14 amino acids. Germline CDR1 reads MDHEN; CDR2 reads SYDVKM. CDR3 coding DNA: TGTGCCAGCAGTTTATTACTATACACAGATACGCAGTATTAT. Amino acids: CASSLLLYTDTQYY.

The rearrangement links TRBV7-2 to TRBJ1-2; D remains ambiguous. Trimming pared 6 bases from V and 11 bases from J, leaving 16 bases between. The CDR3 runs to 12 residues. Germline CDR1 reads SGHTA; CDR2 reads FQGNSA. CDR3 DNA: TGTGCCAGCAGTCCCCCTGGGGTGGGATACACCTTC. Protein product: CASSPPGVGYTF.

The chain has TRBV7-9 and TRBJ1-1; D uncertain. The CDR3 covers 14 residues. Trimming removed 4 bases from V and 1 base from J, with 10 bases in between. Germline CDR1 is SEHNR and CDR2 is FQNEAQ (reference sequence). The CDR3 sequence is CASSSDTRNTEAFF. The CDR3 coding sequence is TGTGCCAGCAGCTCCGATACTAGGAACACTGAAGCTTTCTTT.

The chain is built from TRBV7-9 and TRBJ1-2; no clear D. Germline CDR1 reads SEHNR; CDR2 reads FQNEAQ (reference sequence). The CDR3 sequence is 12 residues long. The germline V and J ends were trimmed by 4 bases and 4 bases, with 7 bases remaining between them. CDR3 in amino acids: CASSSDFYGYTF. Written as DNA, the CDR3 is TGTGCCAGCAGCTCAGATTTCTATGGCTACACCTTC.

Relative to its sample, this clonotype is medium-sized. The V call is TRBV2, the J call TRBJ1-6; D is uncertain. V was pared by 1 base and J by 13 bases, with 8 bases between. Germline V gene lookup returns CDR1 SNHLY and CDR2 FYNNEI. The CDR3 extends over 12 amino acids. CDR3 DNA sequence: TGTGCCAGCAGTGAAGGGCGTTATCCCCTCCACTTT. This codes for CASSEGRYPLHF. Filled out from reference TRBV2 and TRBJ1-6, the complete variable domain reads EPEVTQTPSHQVTQMGQEVILRCVPISNHLYFYWYRQILGQKVEFLVSFYNNEISEKSEIFDDQFSVERPDGSNFTLKIRSTKLEDSAMYFCASSEGRYPLHFGNGTRLTVT.

The V and J genes are TRBV7-8 and TRBJ2-7; TRBD2 matches at 12 bases. The J segment lost 5 bases and the V segment lost 6 bases, leaving 8 bases of the junction unmatched. The CDR3 length is 15 residues. Per the germline V gene, CDR1 is SGHVS and CDR2 is FQNEAQ. For the CDR3, the DNA is TGTGCCAGCAGTTTGGCTAGCGGGGGGGTTCACGAGCAGTACTTC. As protein: CASSLASGGVHEQYF.

On this clonotype itself: A much larger clone lies a single base off, so this may be a read error. The chain uses TRBV5-1 and TRBJ2-7, with TRBD1 matching over 7 bases. The V segment lost 10 bases and the J segment 2 bases; nucleotides outside the gene matches: 9. Germline values: CDR1 SGHRS, CDR2 YFSETQ. CDR3 length: 13 residues. The CDR3 protein is CAGTSGTAYEQYF. The CDR3 nucleotides are TGCGCCGGTACCTCCGGGACAGCCTACGAGCAGTACTTC.